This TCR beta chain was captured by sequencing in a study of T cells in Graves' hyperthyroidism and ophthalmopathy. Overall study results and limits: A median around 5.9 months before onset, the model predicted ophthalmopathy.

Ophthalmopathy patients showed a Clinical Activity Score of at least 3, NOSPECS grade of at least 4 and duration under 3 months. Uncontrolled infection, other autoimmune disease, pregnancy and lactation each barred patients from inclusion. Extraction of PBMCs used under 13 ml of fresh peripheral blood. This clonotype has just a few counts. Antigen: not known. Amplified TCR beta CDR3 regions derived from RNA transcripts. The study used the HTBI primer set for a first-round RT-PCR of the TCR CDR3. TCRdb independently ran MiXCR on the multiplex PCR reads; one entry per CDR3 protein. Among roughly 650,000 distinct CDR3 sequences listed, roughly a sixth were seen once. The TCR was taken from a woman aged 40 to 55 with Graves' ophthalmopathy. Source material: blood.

The CDR3 DNA follows: TGCGCCAGCAGAGGGGATCTGGTCTCACCCCTCCACTTT. This translates into CASRGDLVSPLHF. V gene TRBV5-1 combines with J gene TRBJ1-6; D perhaps matches TRBD1 (5 bases). CDR3 size: 13 residues. The germline CDR1 and CDR2 sequences are SGHRS and YFSETQ. The V end was cut by 5 bases, the J end by 10 bases, with 13 bases between.